The clone carrying this T cell receptor beta chain was detected many times. This record belongs to a study of neurological immune-mediated disorders. From germline, CDR1 is DFQATT and CDR2 SNEGSKA (reference sequence). This CDR3 region has 15 residues. Trimming removed 0 bases from V and 4 bases from J; junction bases left unmatched: 4. It was by 5'RACE with 10-nucleotide random UMIs that the cDNA was made. TCRdb fed the 5' RACE reads into MiXCR, producing one record per CDR3 protein. The data contain some 60,000 distinct CDR3 sequences, 8.5% to 10% of them singletons. Time point described: longitudinal time-point 2.

This chain uses TRBV20-1 with TRBJ2-1; 9 nucleotides agree with TRBD2. Sequenced sample: PBMCs. This TCR derives from a man aged 25 to 45 in good health. CDR3 protein: CSARETSGPYNEQFF. CDR3 DNA: TGCAGTGCTAGAGAGACTAGCGGACCTTACAATGAGCAGTTCTTC.